These T cell receptor beta chains were read from a single sample in a study of T cell responses to AZD1222 COVID-19 vaccine. Here immunoSEQ multiplex PCR was the method, and the copy in TCRdb shows in-frame clones only, minus some. The profile covers around 130,000 clones, with 92% appearing a single time and around 1.1% taken by the ten largest. The sample here was peripheral blood, taken 28 days after the second AZD1222 dose. The receptors were sampled from an adult who received the AZD1222 COVID-19 vaccine. Each CDR3 is given with its conserved first and last residue. A D gene is named only where the DNA matches it firmly. Size is stated for part of the rows, as once, few or many counts, or as a class when the clone is expanded.

d_gene: TRBD2; abundance: NA; j_gene: TRBJ2-1; v_gene: TRBV7-2; CDR3nt: TGTGCCAGCAGCCCGGGACTAAATGAGCAGTTCTTC; CDR3aa: CASSPGLNEQFF
d_gene: TRBD2; abundance: NA; j_gene: TRBJ2-1; v_gene: TRBV10-3; CDR3nt: TGTGCCATCAGCCAGACTAGCGTAGAGCAGTTCTTC; CDR3aa: CAISQTSVEQFF
d_gene: NA; abundance: NA; j_gene: TRBJ2-2; v_gene: TRBV12-5; CDR3nt: TGTGCTAGTGGTTTGGACAGTCGGGGCACCGGGGAGCTGTTTTTT; CDR3aa: CASGLDSRGTGELFF
d_gene: NA; abundance: NA; j_gene: TRBJ2-2; v_gene: TRBV11-2; CDR3nt: TGTGCCAGCAGCTCAAGACACACCGGGGAGCTGTTTTTT; CDR3aa: CASSSRHTGELFF
d_gene: NA; abundance: NA; j_gene: TRBJ1-5; v_gene: TRBV11-3; CDR3nt: TGTGCCAGCAGCTTAGACAGGAATCAGCCCCAGCATTTT; CDR3aa: CASSLDRNQPQHF
d_gene: NA; abundance: NA; j_gene: TRBJ2-5; v_gene: TRBV9; CDR3nt: TGTGCCAGCAGCGTAGGGGTTAGCCCAGAGACCCAGTACTTC; CDR3aa: CASSVGVSPETQYF
d_gene: NA; abundance: NA; j_gene: TRBJ1-2; v_gene: TRBV20-1; CDR3nt: TGCAGCTGGATCGCAGGGCTTGGCTACACCTTC; CDR3aa: CSWIAGLGYTF
d_gene: TRBD1; abundance: once; j_gene: TRBJ1-3; v_gene: TRBV18; CDR3nt: TGTGCCAGCTCAGGGACAGGGCTCTCTGGAAACACCATATATTTT; CDR3aa: CASSGTGLSGNTIYF
d_gene: TRBD1; abundance: once; j_gene: TRBJ1-2; v_gene: TRBV19; CDR3nt: TGTGCCAGTAGTCCTCGACAGGGATCCCTTAACTATGGCTACACCTTC; CDR3aa: CASSPRQGSLNYGYTF
d_gene: NA; abundance: NA; j_gene: TRBJ2-1; v_gene: TRBV18; CDR3nt: TGTGCCAGCTCACCATGGGAGAGCTCCTACAATGAGCAGTTCTTC; CDR3aa: CASSPWESSYNEQFF
d_gene: NA; abundance: NA; j_gene: TRBJ2-5; v_gene: TRBV5-1; CDR3nt: TGCGCCAGCAGCTTGGAGGCAGGGGTTGAAGAGACCCAGTACTTC; CDR3aa: CASSLEAGVEETQYF
d_gene: TRBD2; abundance: NA; j_gene: TRBJ2-5; v_gene: TRBV7-8; CDR3nt: TGTGCCAGCAGCTTAGTGGGGGGGGAGACCCAGTACTTC; CDR3aa: CASSLVGGETQYF
d_gene: NA; abundance: few; j_gene: TRBJ2-7; v_gene: TRBV11-3; CDR3nt: TGTGCCAGCAGCTTAGAATGGCTAGGTGGTACCTACGAGCAGTACTTC; CDR3aa: CASSLEWLGGTYEQYF
d_gene: NA; abundance: NA; j_gene: TRBJ1-1; v_gene: TRBV27; CDR3nt: TGTGCCAGCAGTTCCCGGCCTGAAGCTTTCTTT; CDR3aa: CASSSRPEAFF
d_gene: TRBD1; abundance: NA; j_gene: TRBJ1-1; v_gene: TRBV6-2/TRBV6-3; CDR3nt: TGTGCCAGCAGCAACGGACAGGGGTCAACTGAAGCTTTCTTT; CDR3aa: CASSNGQGSTEAFF
d_gene: NA; abundance: NA; j_gene: TRBJ1-5; v_gene: TRBV28; CDR3nt: TGTGCCAGCAGGCGGGGGTCCGCACCCCAGCATTTT; CDR3aa: CASRRGSAPQHF
d_gene: NA; abundance: NA; j_gene: TRBJ1-2; v_gene: TRBV20-1; CDR3nt: TGCAGTGCTAGAGATGGTGGCTACACCTTC; CDR3aa: CSARDGGYTF
d_gene: NA; abundance: NA; j_gene: TRBJ2-2; v_gene: TRBV19; CDR3nt: TGTGCCAGTAGTATGGGGGTTAGGACCGGGGAGCTGTTTTTT; CDR3aa: CASSMGVRTGELFF
d_gene: NA; abundance: NA; j_gene: TRBJ1-2; v_gene: TRBV4-3; CDR3nt: TGCGCCAGCAGCCAAGAGCCAGGGACCTATGGCTACACCTTC; CDR3aa: CASSQEPGTYGYTF
d_gene: TRBD2; abundance: NA; j_gene: TRBJ2-7; v_gene: TRBV11-2; CDR3nt: TGTGCCAGCAGCTTAGGTCTAGCGGGAATTTACGAGCAGTACTTC; CDR3aa: CASSLGLAGIYEQYF
d_gene: NA; abundance: NA; j_gene: TRBJ2-3; v_gene: TRBV6-2/TRBV6-3; CDR3nt: TGTGCCAGCAGCCTTCGTCTAGGGACAGATACGCAGTATTTT; CDR3aa: CASSLRLGTDTQYF
d_gene: TRBD1; abundance: NA; j_gene: TRBJ1-5; v_gene: TRBV27; CDR3nt: TGTGCCAGCAGTCCGGACAGGGTTGGTAATCAGCCCCAGCATTTT; CDR3aa: CASSPDRVGNQPQHF
d_gene: TRBD1; abundance: NA; j_gene: TRBJ2-3; v_gene: TRBV5-1; CDR3nt: TGCGCCAGCAGCCACGAGACAGGGGTCACAGATACGCAGTATTTT; CDR3aa: CASSHETGVTDTQYF
d_gene: NA; abundance: NA; j_gene: TRBJ2-7; v_gene: TRBV7-9; CDR3nt: TGTGCCAGCAGCTCGGCACTTAGATACGAGCAGTACTTC; CDR3aa: CASSSALRYEQYF
d_gene: NA; abundance: NA; j_gene: TRBJ1-1; v_gene: TRBV11-3; CDR3nt: TGTGCCAGCAGCTTAGACCTACAGGGCGGTAACACTGAAGCTTTCTTT; CDR3aa: CASSLDLQGGNTEAFF